Below, 24 T cell receptor beta chains from the same sample are listed, as sequenced in a study of cytomegalovirus exposure and HLA in healthy donors (dated by TCRdb to the late 2010s). Receptor libraries were prepared by the immunoSEQ multiplex PCR assay. TCRdb retrieved this table from immuneACCESS and kept in-frame rearrangements only. Not all clones are present; in checked studies, unresolved V genes account for under half, and no reason is known for the remainder. The sample yields approximately 150,000 clones; 80% to 95% were counted once. Clones ranked in the top ten supply about 0.7% of the sample. The sample comprised PBMCs. These receptors were taken from a man younger than 35 in good health and CMV-seronegative.

The chain recombines TRBV28 with TRBJ1-1; D is uncertain. Germline CDR1 is MDHEN and CDR2 is SYDVKM. Trimming cost V 0 bases and J 1 base, with 9 bases left between them. This CDR3 contains 15 residues. CDR3 nucleotides: TGTGCCAGCAGTTTATGGAGCCAGGAGAACACTGAAGCTTTCTTT. This encodes CASSLWSQENTEAFF. Full variable domain (outside the CDR3, taken from reference TRBV28 and TRBJ1-1): DVKVTQSSRYLVKRTGEKVFLECVQDMDHENMFWYRQDPGLGLRLIYFSYDVKMKEKGDIPEGYSVSREKKERFSLILESASTNQTSMYLCASSLWSQENTEAFFGQGTRLTVV.

This clone was picked up a small number of times. The chain uses TRBV30 and TRBJ1-4; D gene ambiguous. Germline V gene lookup returns CDR1 GTSNPN and CDR2 SVGIG (reference sequence). The CDR3 is 14 amino acids. The V and J ends lost 1 base and 8 bases respectively, with 14 bases between them. This chain's CDR3 is CAWSGTSRREKLFF. CDR3 sequence (DNA): TGTGCCTGGAGTGGAACCTCGAGAAGAGAAAAACTGTTTTTT. The complete variable domain, with remaining parts taken from reference TRBV30 and TRBJ1-4, reads SQTIHQWPATLVQPVGSPLSLECTVEGTSNPNLYWYRQAAGRGLQLLFYSVGIGQISSEVPQNLSASRPQDRQFILSSKKLLLSDSGFYLCAWSGTSRREKLFFGSGTQLSVL.

V usage is TRBV6-5 and J usage is TRBJ1-1; D is ambiguous. Germline V gene lookup returns CDR1 MNHEY and CDR2 SVGAGI. This CDR3 has 12 amino acids. The V end was cut by 10 bases, the J end by 5 bases, with 14 bases between. CDR3 in amino acids: CATHLTGTEAFF. CDR3 coding DNA: TGTGCCACCCACCTCACGGGGACTGAAGCTTTCTTT.

The chain combines TRBV6-5 with TRBJ1-2, with a tentative D call TRBD1 (5 bases). The CDR3 is 15 amino acids. In germline, CDR1 is MNHEY, CDR2 SVGAGI. Trimming cost V 2 bases and J 8 bases, with 18 bases left between them. CDR3 in amino acids: CASSYRPGEVGGYTF. Here the CDR3 DNA reads TGTGCCAGCAGTTACAGACCGGGGGAGGTGGGAGGCTACACCTTC.

The chain couples TRBV5-6 to TRBJ2-5, with a weak D call TRBD1 (5 bases). V was cut by 2 bases and J by 2 bases, with 10 bases left in between. CDR1 is SGHDT, CDR2 YYEEEE, per germline. The CDR3 is 14 residues long. The CDR3 region has the DNA TGTGCCAGCAGCTTAATGCAGGGACAAGAGACCCAGTACTTC. Translation: CASSLMQGQETQYF.

The chain joins TRBV9 to TRBJ2-2; possible D gene TRBD2, 5 bases. Germline CDR1 and CDR2: SGDLS and YYNGEE. The CDR3 runs 16 residues. The V gene lost 0 bases and the J gene lost 1 base, with 10 bases spanning the gap. CDR3 in amino acids: CASSVGVSENTGELFF. The CDR3, as DNA: TGTGCCAGCAGCGTAGGTGTTAGCGAGAACACCGGGGAGCTGTTTTTT. Based on the CDR3 plus reference TRBV9 and TRBJ2-2, the full variable domain is DSGVTQTPKHLITATGQRVTLRCSPRSGDLSVYWYQQSLDQGLQFLIQYYNGEERAKGNILERFSAQQFPDLHSELNLSSLELGDSALYFCASSVGVSENTGELFFGEGSRLTVL.

A word on this clone: The same CDR3 can be traced to other DNA sequences in this sample. The J gene is TRBJ1-6, the V gene TRBV2; 9 bases are a match to TRBD1. The trim removed 4 bases at V and 7 bases at J, leaving 2 bases unmatched. CDR1 and CDR2 (germline): SNHLY, FYNNEI. This CDR3 contains 14 residues. The CDR3 bases are TGTGCCAGCAGTGTGACAGGGGGAAATTCACCCCTCCACTTT. Translation: CASSVTGGNSPLHF.

CDR3: CASSLIRTSGGSDTQYF. The CDR3 nucleotides read TGTGCCAGCAGCTTAATCCGGACTAGCGGGGGGAGTGATACGCAGTATTTT. The chain has TRBV7-3 and TRBJ2-3, with 14 bases matching TRBD2. This CDR3 comprises 17 residues. V was pared by 1 base and J by 6 bases, with 6 bases of the junction left unmatched. The germline V gene encodes CDR1 SGHTA and CDR2 FQGTGA. The whole variable domain, filled in from reference TRBV7-3 and TRBJ2-3, reads GAGVSQTPSNKVTEKGKYVELRCDPISGHTALYWYRQSLGQGPEFLIYFQGTGAADDSGLPNDRFFAVRPEGSVSTLKIQRTERGDSAVYLCASSLIRTSGGSDTQYFGPGTRLTVL.

This sequence joins TRBV7-2 and TRBJ2-7, with D possibly being TRBD2 (6 bases). Trimming removed 1 base from V and 0 bases from J, with 10 bases in between. The CDR3 extends over 15 amino acids. From germline, CDR1 is SGHTA and CDR2 FQGNSA. CDR3 DNA: TGTGCCAGCAGCTTAGGGTTCGGGAGCTCCTACGAGCAGTACTTC. Residues: CASSLGFGSSYEQYF.

The V call is TRBV14, the J call TRBJ2-5; D is ambiguous. V was cut by 0 bases and J by 3 bases, with 8 bases left in between. In germline, CDR1 is SGHDN, CDR2 FVKESK. This CDR3 has 14 amino acids. CDR3 protein: CASSQESQKETQYF. As DNA, the CDR3 is TGTGCCAGCAGCCAAGAAAGTCAGAAAGAGACCCAGTACTTC.

This chain links TRBV6-6 with TRBJ2-7, with D perhaps matching TRBD2 (6 bases). The CDR3 consists of 15 residues. The V gene's germline CDR1 is MNHNY and CDR2 SVGAGI (reference sequence). Trimming cost V 0 bases and J 2 bases, with 11 bases left between them. The CDR3 protein is CASSYSSGGAYEQYV. The CDR3 coding sequence is TGTGCCAGCAGTTACTCTAGCGGAGGGGCCTACGAGCAGTACGTC.

This chain links TRBV5-6 with TRBJ2-7; tentatively, D is TRBD1 (6 bases). CDR3 length: 14 residues. CDR1 and CDR2 (germline): SGHDT, YYEEEE. Trimming cost V 2 bases and J 11 bases, with 20 bases left between them. The CDR3 is CASSFYGQSLWEYV. The CDR3 DNA follows: TGTGCCAGCAGCTTCTACGGACAGTCACTTTGGGAGTACGTC.

The gene calls are TRBV7-2 and TRBJ1-6; 7 bases are a match to TRBD1. Per the germline V gene, CDR1 is SGHTA and CDR2 is FQGNSA. The CDR3 is made up of 16 amino acids. Trimming removed 4 bases from V and 3 bases from J; junction bases left unmatched: 6. CDR3 nucleotides: TGTGCCAGCAGCTCTCGCGGACAGGTCTATAATTCACCCCTCCACTTT. It encodes CASSSRGQVYNSPLHF.

V usage is TRBV27 and J usage is TRBJ1-2, with D perhaps matching TRBD1 (5 bases). Between the trimmed V and J ends, which lost 3 bases and 6 bases, there was a span of 14 bases. The CDR3 extends over 14 amino acids. Germline V gives CDR1 MNHEY, CDR2 SMNVEV (reference sequence). CDR3 DNA: TGTGCCAGCAGTTTCCTCGGAGGGGCGGATGGCTACACCTTC. As protein: CASSFLGGADGYTF.

This sequence joins TRBV19 and TRBJ2-1; 12 bases agree with TRBD2. Germline CDR1 is LNHDA and CDR2 is SQIVND (reference sequence). J lost 7 bases, V lost 7 bases, and 5 bases had no gene match. The CDR3 is 14 amino acids. The CDR3 region is CASTSGRALNEQFF. The CDR3 nucleotides read TGTGCCAGTACTAGCGGGAGGGCCCTTAATGAGCAGTTCTTC.

This clone was seen more than once but under ten times. V usage is TRBV5-3 and J usage is TRBJ2-7, with 8 nucleotides matching TRBD1. Being an ORF, TRBV5-3 has a function that is uncertain. CDR3 length: 14 amino acids. Trimming took 4 bases from V and 2 from J; bases not matched to a gene: 5. The CDR3 spells CARSTPGQAYEQYF. CDR3 coding DNA: TGTGCCAGAAGCACCCCGGGACAGGCCTACGAGCAGTACTTC.

The rearrangement links TRBV10-2 to TRBJ1-2; 8 bases agree with TRBD1. The CDR3 runs to 14 residues. CDR1 is WSHSY, CDR2 SAAADI, per germline. V shed 4 bases, J shed 2 bases, and the junction held 3 bases outside the gene matches. The CDR3 spells CASSGTGPNYGYTF. DNA of the CDR3: TGCGCCAGCAGTGGGACAGGGCCCAACTATGGCTACACCTTC.

The genes are TRBV5-1 and TRBJ2-7; a weak D match, TRBD2 (6 bases). The CDR3 is 15 residues long. Trimming took 3 bases from V and 2 from J, leaving 15 bases between them. Germline V lookup: CDR1 SGHRS, CDR2 YFSETQ. CDR3 nucleotide sequence: TGCGCCAGCAGCTCGGGTGGCGGGGTCCCCTACGAGCAGTACTTC. Translated: CASSSGGGVPYEQYF.

This chain links TRBV7-2 with TRBJ2-5; D is undetermined. Germline V CDR1 and CDR2: SGHTA, FQGNSA. Trimming cost V 2 bases and J 4 bases, with 5 bases left between them. The CDR3 is 12 amino acids. CDR3 coding DNA: TGTGCCAGCAGCTTAAAGAGAGAGACCCAGTACTTC. It specifies CASSLKRETQYF. The full variable domain, completed using reference TRBV7-2 and TRBJ2-5, is GAGVSQSPSNKVTEKGKDVELRCDPISGHTALYWYRQSLGQGLEFLIYFQGNSAPDKSGLPSDRFSAERTGGSVSTLTIQRTQQEDSAVYLCASSLKRETQYFGPGTRLLVL.

The rearrangement uses TRBV11-2 and TRBJ1-5; possibly TRBD1 for D (5 bases). The CDR3 contains 13 residues. With 4 bases removed from V and 5 bases from J, the gap between germline ends came to 9 bases. Germline V gene sequence: CDR1 SGHAT, CDR2 FQNNGV. The chain's CDR3 is CASSSRGDQPQHF. As DNA, the CDR3 is TGTGCCAGCAGCTCAAGGGGTGATCAGCCCCAGCATTTT.

This clone has just a few counts. This chain connects TRBV10-3 to TRBJ2-7; no clear D. The CDR3 has 14 amino acids. Germline loops: CDR1 ENHRY, CDR2 SYGVKD. Trimming shortened V by 4 bases and J by 2 bases, and 12 bases separated the two germline ends. CDR3 coding DNA: TGTGCCATCAGTGGAGGCTCCGACCCCTACGAGCAGTACGTC. Its protein product is CAISGGSDPYEQYV.

This chain uses TRBV5-1 with TRBJ2-2, with 13 positions matching TRBD2. Per germline, CDR1 SGHRS and CDR2 YFSETQ. J was trimmed by 6 bases and V by 4 bases; bases with no gene match: 21. This CDR3 spans 21 amino acids. Written as DNA, the CDR3 is TGCGCCAGCAGCCTCGCCGTACTAGCGGGGGGGCCGTGGAGCTTCGCCGGGGAGCTGTTTTTT. It yields the protein CASSLAVLAGGPWSFAGELFF.

The CDR3 loop reads CASSVETGGRNEQFF. CDR3 in DNA: TGTGCCAGCAGCGTAGAGACAGGGGGGCGCAATGAGCAGTTCTTC. The chain links TRBV9 to TRBJ2-1; 9 bases are a match to TRBD1. CDR3 length equals 15 residues. V lost 0 bases to trimming and J lost 6 bases; unmatched junction nucleotides: 4. CDR1 and CDR2 from the germline V gene are SGDLS and YYNGEE.

The J gene is TRBJ2-5, the V gene TRBV10-3, with 8 bases lining up with TRBD2. Germline CDR1 ENHRY, CDR2 SYGVKD. The CDR3 contains 15 residues. With 8 bases clipped from V and 4 bases from J, the junction kept 12 bases outside the gene matches. CDR3 DNA sequence: TGTGCCATCGCGACTAGCGCGCGCGCGGGAGAGACCCAGTACTTC. This encodes CAIATSARAGETQYF.